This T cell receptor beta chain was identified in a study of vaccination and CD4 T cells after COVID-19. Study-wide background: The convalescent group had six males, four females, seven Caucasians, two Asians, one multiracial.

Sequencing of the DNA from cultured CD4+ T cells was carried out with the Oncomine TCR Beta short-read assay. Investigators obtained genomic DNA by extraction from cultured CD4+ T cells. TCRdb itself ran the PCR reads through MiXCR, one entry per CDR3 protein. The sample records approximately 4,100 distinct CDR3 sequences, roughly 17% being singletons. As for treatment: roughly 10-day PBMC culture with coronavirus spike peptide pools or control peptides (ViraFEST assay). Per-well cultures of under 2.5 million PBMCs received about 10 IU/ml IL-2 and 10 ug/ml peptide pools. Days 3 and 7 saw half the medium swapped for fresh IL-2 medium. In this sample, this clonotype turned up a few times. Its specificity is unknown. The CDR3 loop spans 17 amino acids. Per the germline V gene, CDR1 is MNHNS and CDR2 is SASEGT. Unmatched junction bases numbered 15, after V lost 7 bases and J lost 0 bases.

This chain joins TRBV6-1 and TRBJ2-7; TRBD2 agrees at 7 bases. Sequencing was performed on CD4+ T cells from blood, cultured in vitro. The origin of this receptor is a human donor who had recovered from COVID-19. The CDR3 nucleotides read TGTGCCAGCAAAGCGAAGCCTAGCGGTAGTTCCTCCTACGAGCAGTACTTC. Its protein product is CASKAKPSGSSSYEQYF.